This entry lists 24 T cell receptor beta chains sequenced from one sample in a study of T cells in Graves' hyperthyroidism and ophthalmopathy (dated by TCRdb to between 2018 and 2021). Library preparation employed multiplex PCR. Sequenced using an Illumina HiSeq 2000. Amplification of TCR beta CDR3 regions was carried out from RNA transcripts. The TCR CDR3 was subjected to a first round of RT-PCR using the HTBI primer set and the Qiagen OneStep RT-PCR kit. The public sequencing data were trimmed at Q25 with fastp and processed into clonotypes with MiXCR by TCRdb, which kept only in-frame beta chains. CDR3 protein sequences are deduplicated, and each keeps its most common genes and DNA. The sample table records some 500,000 distinct CDR3 sequences; about 16% of these occur just once. The leading ten clones occupy approximately 32% of the sample. Sequencing was done on a sample of blood. These receptors originate from a young woman with Graves' ophthalmopathy.

The rearrangement uses TRBV4-3 and TRBJ1-3; 8 bases agree with TRBD1. The CDR3 spans 17 residues. CDR1 LGHNA and CDR2 YSLEER come from the germline V gene. The junction had 6 bases not matched to a gene; V was cut back by 2 bases and J by 0 bases. The CDR3 region has the DNA TGCGCCAGCAGCCAAACCGGGACAGGCATCTCTGGAAACACCATATATTTT. Its protein is CASSQTGTGISGNTIYF.

In nucleotides, the CDR3 is TGTGCCAGCAGCTTAGCCGACTGGGGTTCACCCCTCCACTTT. This gives the protein CASSLADWGSPLHF. V gene TRBV7-9 combines with J gene TRBJ1-6; D is ambiguous. CDR1 and CDR2 from the germline V gene are SEHNR and FQNEAQ (reference sequence). V was trimmed by 0 bases and J by 9 bases, leaving 9 bases between them. This CDR3 has 14 residues. Full variable domain (remainder filled in from reference TRBV7-9 and TRBJ1-6): DTGVSQNPRHKITKRGQNVTFRCDPISEHNRLYWYRQTLGQGPEFLTYFQNEAQLEKSRLLSDRFSAERPKGSFSTLEIQRTEQGDSAMYLCASSLADWGSPLHFGNGTRLTVT.

The gene calls are TRBV19 and TRBJ2-1, with 10 bases aligning to TRBD2. CDR1 is LNHDA, CDR2 SQIVND, per germline (reference sequence). With V trimmed by 7 bases and J by 6 bases, 15 bases remained unmatched. The CDR3 is 17 residues long. In DNA, the CDR3 is TGTGCCAGTACCCCCGGGAGCGGGAGGGGGAGAACCAATGAGCAGTTCTTC. Protein: CASTPGSGRGRTNEQFF. The whole variable domain, filled in from reference TRBV19 and TRBJ2-1, reads DGGITQSPKYLFRKEGQNVTLSCEQNLNHDAMYWYRQDPGQGLRLIYYSQIVNDFQKGDIAEGYSVSREKKESFPLTVTSAQKNPTAFYLCASTPGSGRGRTNEQFFGPGTRLTVL.

Ten or more counts support this clonotype. This chain connects TRBV18 to TRBJ2-7, with 8 positions matching TRBD2. The germline V gene encodes CDR1 KGHSH and CDR2 LQKENI. V trimming: 4 bases; J trimming: 1 base; junction bases outside the gene matches: 15. CDR3 length: 18 residues. The CDR3 region has the DNA TGTGCCAGCTCACTTCTCCCGACTAGCGAGAGGGTTTCCTACGAGCAGTACTTC. This translates into CASSLLPTSERVSYEQYF.

This clonotype showed up just a few times. The chain has TRBV20-1 and TRBJ1-3, with TRBD1 identical over 8 bases. Trimming cost V 0 bases and J 4 bases; bases outside gene matches: 8. This CDR3 region has 16 residues. Germline-derived CDR1 and CDR2 are DFQATT and SNEGSKA (reference sequence). The CDR3 nucleotides read TGCAGTGCTAGAGATCCGGACAGGGCCTACGGAAACACCATATATTTT. It specifies CSARDPDRAYGNTIYF.

This clonotype was observed at least ten times. The V call is TRBV20-1, the J call TRBJ2-1; D gene unclear. Germline V gene sequence: CDR1 DFQATT, CDR2 SNEGSKA (reference sequence). V dropped 3 bases and J dropped 1 base, with 7 bases sitting between them. The CDR3 runs to 13 residues. The CDR3 here is CSASGASYNEQFF. As DNA, the CDR3 is TGCAGTGCTAGTGGCGCTTCCTACAATGAGCAGTTCTTC.

This clonotype was counted at least ten times. The chain joins TRBV4-2 to TRBJ2-7; D perhaps matches TRBD2 (5 bases). Germline lookup yields CDR1 LGHNA and CDR2 YNFKEQ. The CDR3 has 15 amino acids. V was shortened by 3 bases and J by 3 bases, with 15 bases between the two germline ends. The CDR3 coding sequence is TGTGCCAGCAGCCAGGACCCCCTAGCCAACTACGAGCAGTACTTC. It encodes CASSQDPLANYEQYF.

V usage is TRBV14 and J usage is TRBJ2-1; TRBD2 might be the D (5 bases). Trimming shortened V by 5 bases and J by 4 bases, and 9 bases separated the two germline ends. Germline V gene lookup returns CDR1 SGHDN and CDR2 FVKESK. This CDR3 contains 13 residues. CDR3 nucleotides: TGTGCCAGCAGCGGGAGAAATTACAATGAGCAGTTCTTC. It specifies CASSGRNYNEQFF. Based on the CDR3 plus reference TRBV14 and TRBJ2-1, the full variable domain is EAGVTQFPSHSVIEKGQTVTLRCDPISGHDNLYWYRRVMGKEIKFLLHFVKESKQDESGMPNNRFLAERTGGTYSTLKVQPAELEDSGVYFCASSGRNYNEQFFGPGTRLTVL.

This clonotype was counted at least ten times. The chain employs TRBV6-1 and TRBJ1-1; D unresolved. The V and J ends lost 6 bases and 0 bases respectively, with 8 bases between them. Germline-derived CDR1 and CDR2 are MNHNS and SASEGT. This CDR3 has 13 residues. The CDR3 nucleotides read TGTGCCAGCAGGTACAACCTGAACACTGAAGCTTTCTTT. Translation: CASRYNLNTEAFF.

The V call is TRBV2, the J call TRBJ2-7; TRBD1 agrees at 12 bases. Germline loops: CDR1 SNHLY, CDR2 FYNNEI. CDR3 length: 16 amino acids. The V segment lost 8 bases and the J segment 6 bases; nucleotides outside the gene matches: 14. The CDR3 coding sequence is TGTGCCAGCGGACGAGGGGCGGGACAGGGGGCGATCGAGCAGTACTTC. This sequence encodes CASGRGAGQGAIEQYF.

This clonotype showed up just a few times. The chain has TRBV20-1 and TRBJ2-5; 14 positions agree with TRBD2. V dropped 5 bases and J dropped 13; count of bases not matched to a gene: 12. Germline lookup yields CDR1 DFQATT and CDR2 SNEGSKA (reference sequence). The CDR3 is 14 residues long. CDR3 DNA: TGCAGTGCTCCCCGACTAGCGGGGGGGTTGGCCCGGTACTTC. Amino acid sequence: CSAPRLAGGLARYF.

This clonotype was observed at least ten times. The gene calls are TRBV9 and TRBJ1-1; 7 bases are shared with TRBD1. The CDR3 is 15 residues long. The V segment lost 5 bases and the J segment 1 base; nucleotides outside the gene matches: 8. Germline CDR1 reads SGDLS; CDR2 reads YYNGEE. The CDR3 here is CASSPRQGQNTEAFF. For the CDR3, the DNA is TGTGCCAGCAGTCCCCGACAGGGTCAGAACACTGAAGCTTTCTTT.

The chain is built from TRBV11-1 and TRBJ2-5; 9 nucleotides align to TRBD2. V lost 4 bases and J lost 9; bases outside the gene matches: 15. The CDR3 spans 16 residues. Per germline, CDR1 SGHAT and CDR2 FQDESV (reference sequence). The CDR3 bases are TGTGCCAGCAGCTCCATGTCGCTAGCGGGATTTGAGTCCCAGTACTTC. Protein: CASSSMSLAGFESQYF.

This clonotype was counted ten times or more. The chain uses TRBV20-1 and TRBJ1-5; maybe TRBD1 (6 bases). CDR1 and CDR2 (germline): DFQATT, SNEGSKA (reference sequence). V was cut by 0 bases and J by 2 bases, with 11 bases left in between. This CDR3 has 15 amino acids. The CDR3 DNA is TGCAGTGCTAGAGAATTGGGGGCCGGCAATCAGCCCCAGCATTTT. Protein: CSARELGAGNQPQHF.

This clonotype was found a few times. The chain joins TRBV11-2 to TRBJ2-1; 7 positions match TRBD1. V dropped 5 bases and J dropped 9; count of bases not matched to a gene: 13. Germline loops: CDR1 SGHAT, CDR2 FQNNGV. CDR3 length: 15 amino acids. The CDR3 nucleotides are TGTGCCAGCAGCCCCCTTACAGGGGAATTTGCTGAGCAGTTCTTC. It encodes CASSPLTGEFAEQFF. Filled out from reference TRBV11-2 and TRBJ2-1, the complete variable domain reads EAGVAQSPRYKIIEKRQSVAFWCNPISGHATLYWYQQILGQGPKLLIQFQNNGVVDDSQLPKDRFSAERLKGVDSTLKIQPAKLEDSAVYLCASSPLTGEFAEQFFGPGTRLTVL.

This clonotype was recorded many times. J is TRBJ2-7 and V is TRBV6-5, with a weak D call TRBD2 (5 bases). V lost 0 bases, J lost 4 bases, and 7 bases lay in between. This CDR3 contains 13 residues. From germline, CDR1 is MNHEY and CDR2 SVGAGI. The CDR3, as DNA: TGTGCCAGCAGTTACTCGGGAGTATACGAGCAGTACTTC. Protein product: CASSYSGVYEQYF.

This clonotype appeared many times. The J gene is TRBJ2-1, the V gene TRBV7-2; TRBD1 aligns across 9 bases. V lost 4 bases to trimming and J lost 9 bases; unmatched junction nucleotides: 13. CDR3 length: 16 residues. The germline V gene encodes CDR1 SGHTA and CDR2 FQGNSA. The CDR3 spells CASSSMSGTGFSEQFF. CDR3 nucleotides: TGTGCCAGCAGCTCCATGTCCGGGACAGGGTTTAGTGAGCAGTTCTTC.

Many counts were recorded for this clonotype. CDR3 bases: TGTGCCTGGAGTGTACTTAACACTGAAGCTTTCTTT. Amino acid sequence: CAWSVLNTEAFF. This chain connects TRBV30 to TRBJ1-1, with D hard to call. Deletions cut 0 bases from V and 2 bases from J, with 4 bases between. This CDR3 comprises 12 residues. Germline CDR1 is GTSNPN and CDR2 is SVGIG (reference sequence).

The chain couples TRBV2 to TRBJ1-4; D is undetermined. The V end lost 7 bases, the J end lost 6 bases, and 6 bases lay between the germline ends. The length of the CDR3 is 11 residues. CDR1 SNHLY and CDR2 FYNNEI come from the germline V gene. The CDR3, as DNA: TGTGCCAGCAATGTGGATGAAAAACTGTTTTTT. Protein: CASNVDEKLFF.

In this sample, this clonotype turned up many times. The CDR3 DNA reads as TGCAGTGCTAGGCTTGTTGGAGAGACCCAGTACTTC. Amino acids: CSARLVGETQYF. The rearrangement uses TRBV20-1 and TRBJ2-5; D gene ambiguous. This CDR3 spans 12 amino acids. V lost 3 bases and J 4 bases, leaving 9 bases between the germline ends. Germline CDR1 is DFQATT and CDR2 is SNEGSKA (reference sequence).

This clonotype was seen at least ten times. This chain joins TRBV2 and TRBJ2-3; D uncertain. This CDR3 comprises 14 residues. Germline V CDR1 and CDR2: SNHLY, FYNNEI. V lost 6 bases to trimming and J lost 0 bases, with 10 bases between them. CDR3 sequence: CASSRSSSTDTQYF. CDR3 in DNA: TGTGCCAGCAGCCGGTCGTCGAGCACAGATACGCAGTATTTT.

The chain couples TRBV2 to TRBJ2-7, with 10 bases fitting TRBD1. The CDR3 contains 18 residues. The V and J ends lost 2 bases and 0 bases, in that order; junction bases with no gene match: 10. CDR1 is SNHLY and CDR2 is FYNNEI in the germline V gene. CDR3 coding DNA: TGTGCCAGCAGTGAAATCGCGTCCGGGGACAGGGGCTCCTACGAGCAGTACTTC. This translates into CASSEIASGDRGSYEQYF.

This clonotype was picked up a small number of times. The chain links TRBV28 to TRBJ2-7, with 8 nucleotides matching TRBD2. After removal of 9 bases from V and 4 bases from J, the junction contained 5 bases not matched to a gene. Germline-derived CDR1 and CDR2 are MDHEN and SYDVKM. This CDR3 has 12 amino acids. The CDR3 nucleotides read TGTGCCAGTGCGGGAGGAGTTTACGAGCAGTACTTC. It is translated as CASAGGVYEQYF.

J is TRBJ2-1 and V is TRBV7-8; 11 bases are a match to TRBD2. Germline V gene sequence: CDR1 SGHVS, CDR2 FQNEAQ. The CDR3 consists of 16 residues. V gave up 7 bases and J gave up 0 bases; unmatched junction bases: 5. CDR3 residues: CASKGLAESSYNEQFF. The DNA of the CDR3 is TGTGCCAGCAAGGGACTAGCGGAGAGCTCCTACAATGAGCAGTTCTTC.